This T cell receptor (beta chain) was documented in a study of shared clonotypes between healthy human individuals. Overall study results and limits: In having few donors, the study represented limited genetic and exposure-history diversity. The study found roughly 5% of naive CD4 clonotypes shared across a few donors.

The data were produced by immunoSEQ multiplex PCR, yet TCRdb's version contains in-frame clones alone and is incomplete. Of around 1,000,000 clones in the sample, about 80% were seen once. This clone appeared a few times. Its target is unknown. The healthy adult donors were HIV-negative and reported no recent acute infections or vaccinations. Losses at the gene ends were 6 bases for V and 4 bases for J; bases not matched to a gene: 10. This CDR3 has 15 residues. Germline V lookup: CDR1 MDHEN, CDR2 SYDVKM. The receptor's source is a man younger than 30 in good health. Some clones in this sample may be carry-over from other donors' samples. J is TRBJ1-2 and V is TRBV28; TRBD1 matches 8 bases. The sample consisted of memory CD4+ T cells from PBMCs. The subset was: CD45RA-negative fraction. CDR3 loop: CASSKQGAGGYGYTF. The CDR3, as DNA: TGTGCCAGCAGCAAGCAGGGGGCAGGGGGCTATGGCTACACCTTC.